Reported below is one TCR beta chain. These data belong to a study of blood T cells in healthy people across ages. Alongside a J-beta primer mix, a sample-barcoded 5' primer served in a second PCR lasting about 7 to 12 cycles. TCRdb used MiXCR to reprocess the 5' RACE reads, holding one entry per CDR3 protein. The sample lists some 750,000 distinct CDR3 sequences; 20% to 25% were seen once. CDR3 size: 14 residues. After removal of 7 bases from V and 5 bases from J, the junction contained 10 bases not matched to a gene. The germline V gene encodes CDR1 DFQATT and CDR2 SNEGSKA (reference sequence). The sequence was collected from a man between 65 and 79 years old in good health. The source material was blood. The chain combines TRBV20-1 with TRBJ1-4, with 7 bases identical to TRBD1. In DNA form, the CDR3 reads TGCAGTGTTACACCGGGACAGCAGAATGAAAAACTGTTTTTT. Translation gives CSVTPGQQNEKLFF.